The 18 T cell receptor beta chains presented below share a single source sample, sequenced in a study of CD8 T cells in ankylosing spondylitis. One entry per CDR3 protein, called by TCRdb with MiXCR from the 5' RACE reads. This table has roughly 130,000 distinct CDR3 sequences, about a tenth appearing once. Sequences were obtained from blood, either unsorted or a sorted T cell fraction (not recorded which). The receptor source for this set is a male donor with ankylosing spondylitis or in good health (not recorded which).

This chain uses TRBV7-1 with TRBJ2-6; D is perhaps TRBD1 (6 bases). TRBV7-1 is identified as an open reading frame with a role that is uncertain. V was cut by 6 bases and J by 0 bases, with 12 bases left in between. The CDR3 is 16 amino acids. The CDR3 region is CASSSDRYSGANVLTF. The CDR3 DNA is TGTGCCAGCAGTTCCGACAGGTACTCTGGGGCCAACGTCCTGACTTTC.

The genes are TRBV7-2 and TRBJ2-7; no clear D gene. CDR1 is SGHTA and CDR2 is FQGNSA in the germline V gene. V lost 5 bases, J lost 0 bases, and 11 bases lay in between. This CDR3 has 14 amino acids. CDR3 DNA: TGTGCCAGCAGCCCCCAGAGGAACTCCTACGAGCAGTACTTC. Its translation: CASSPQRNSYEQYF.

This clonotype was counted ten times or more. The rearrangement uses TRBV5-1 and TRBJ2-7; no clear D. CDR1 and CDR2 (germline): SGHRS, YFSETQ. The length of the CDR3 is 12 residues. Trimming took off 6 bases at V and 2 bases at J, with 9 bases between the two ends. The CDR3 reads CASKAGTYEQYF. Here the CDR3 DNA reads TGCGCCAGCAAGGCAGGAACCTACGAGCAGTACTTC.

V usage is TRBV2 and J usage is TRBJ2-6; D is unclear. Trimming pared 3 bases from V and 2 bases from J, leaving 8 bases between. This CDR3 has 15 amino acids. Germline CDR1 is SNHLY and CDR2 is FYNNEI. The CDR3 nucleotides read TGTGCCAGCAGTGATTTGGGCACTGGGGCCAACGTCCTGACTTTC. Encoded protein: CASSDLGTGANVLTF. Together with reference TRBV2 and TRBJ2-6, the CDR3 gives the full variable domain: EPEVTQTPSHQVTQMGQEVILRCVPISNHLYFYWYRQILGQKVEFLVSFYNNEISEKSEIFDDQFSVERPDGSNFTLKIRSTKLEDSAMYFCASSDLGTGANVLTFGAGSRLTVL.

The table lists this clonotype with many counts. This rearrangement joins TRBV29-1 to TRBJ2-7, with a possible D match to TRBD1 (5 bases). The CDR3 loop spans 14 amino acids. CDR1 is SQVTM, CDR2 ANQGSEA, per germline. V was shortened by 3 bases and J by 5 bases, with 17 bases between the two germline ends. The CDR3 here is CSVELGRAIHEQYF. The CDR3 coding sequence is TGCAGCGTTGAGCTGGGCAGGGCGATCCACGAGCAGTACTTC.

The rearrangement uses TRBV20-1 and TRBJ2-6; TRBD1 is a possible D gene (7 bases). V was clipped by 2 bases and J by 0 bases, with 11 bases between them. This CDR3 is built from 16 residues. Germline V gene lookup returns CDR1 DFQATT and CDR2 SNEGSKA (reference sequence). CDR3 nucleotide sequence: TGCAGTGCTAGATTCCAGGGGGGCTCTGGGGCCAACGTCCTGACTTTC. Translating gives CSARFQGGSGANVLTF.

The chain carries TRBV20-1 and TRBJ2-3, with a tentative D call TRBD2 (6 bases). The germline V gene encodes CDR1 DFQATT and CDR2 SNEGSKA (reference sequence). Between the trimmed V and J ends, which lost 5 bases and 2 bases, there was a span of 14 bases. The CDR3 runs 14 residues. The DNA for the CDR3 is TGCAGTGCTGGGACGGGGGAGATCACAGATACGCAGTATTTT. Amino acids: CSAGTGEITDTQYF.

This clonotype was seen at least ten times. The CDR3 sequence is CASSSPFQNANYGYTF. CDR3 DNA sequence: TGTGCCAGCAGCTCACCCTTCCAAAATGCTAACTATGGCTACACCTTC. V and J are TRBV7-9 and TRBJ1-2, with D unresolved. The CDR3 runs 16 residues. Germline V gene lookup returns CDR1 SEHNR and CDR2 FQNEAQ (reference sequence). V shed 4 bases and J shed 0 bases, with 15 bases lying between them.

At least ten counts were recorded for this clonotype. This chain links TRBV7-6 with TRBJ2-5, with 7 bases that match TRBD2. This CDR3 spans 14 amino acids. In germline, CDR1 is SGHVS, CDR2 FNYEAQ. The CDR3 region is CVTSATDIQETQYF. CDR3 coding DNA: TGTGTTACTAGCGCAACTGATATCCAAGAGACCCAGTACTTC.

This clonotype has ten or more counts. The chain carries TRBV12-3 or TRBV12-4 and TRBJ2-4; 11 bases are shared with TRBD1. This CDR3 contains 17 residues. The ends lost 6 bases at V and 0 bases at J; junction bases unmatched: 7. CDR3 DNA sequence: TGTGCCAGCAGAGGGGACAGGGGGATCGTAGCCAAAAACATTCAGTACTTC. Translating gives CASRGDRGIVAKNIQYF.

With regard to this clonotype: It may be a read error: a sequence one base away is much more abundant. The chain recombines TRBV2 with TRBJ2-3, with 7 bases fitting TRBD2. Trimming at V came to 4 bases and at J to 3 bases, leaving 7 bases not matched to a gene. The CDR3 spans 15 residues. The V gene's germline CDR1 is SNHLY and CDR2 FYNNEI. This CDR3 is CASSGSSGATDTQYF. The CDR3 region has the DNA TGTGCCAGCAGTGGGTCTAGCGGTGCGACAGATACGCAGTATTTT.

This clonotype has at least ten counts. The chain combines TRBV5-1 with TRBJ2-3, with a possible D match to TRBD1 (5 bases). The CDR3 is 16 residues long. Trimming stripped 1 base from V and 1 base from J, with 13 bases between. Per the germline V gene, CDR1 is SGHRS and CDR2 is YFSETQ. The chain's CDR3 is CASSLNQGYGTDTQYF. The CDR3 coding sequence is TGCGCCAGCAGCTTGAATCAGGGATACGGCACAGATACGCAGTATTTT.

This clonotype was seen a few times. V is TRBV3-1 and J is TRBJ2-1, with 7 bases identical to TRBD2. V lost 4 bases to trimming and J lost 8 bases; unmatched junction nucleotides: 8. Germline values: CDR1 LGHDT, CDR2 YNNKEL (reference sequence). The CDR3 spans 14 residues. The CDR3 DNA sequence: TGTGCCAGCAGCCGGTCCGGGGGGAGGGATGAGCAGTTCTTC. It yields the protein CASSRSGGRDEQFF.

This clonotype was counted only a few times. V is TRBV18 and J is TRBJ2-1, with 9 bases lining up with TRBD2. There are 18 residues in the CDR3. Trimming took 2 bases from V and 4 from J; bases not matched to a gene: 12. The germline V gene encodes CDR1 KGHSH and CDR2 LQKENI. The CDR3 here is CASSPGRASGTGYNEQFF. Written as DNA, the CDR3 is TGTGCCAGCTCACCAGGCAGGGCTAGCGGGACGGGATACAATGAGCAGTTCTTC.

There are many counts of this clonotype. The CDR3 nucleotides are TGCGCCAGCAGCCAAGATCACCGGGACAGGGGCTACAATGAGCAGTTCTTC. The encoded protein is CASSQDHRDRGYNEQFF. This chain uses TRBV4-3 with TRBJ2-1; 10 bases line up with TRBD1. CDR3 size: 17 residues. V dropped 0 bases and J dropped 3; count of bases not matched to a gene: 5. Per the germline V gene, CDR1 is LGHNA and CDR2 is YSLEER.

This clonotype was seen ten or more times. The chain employs TRBV12-5 and TRBJ2-1; 13 bases agree with TRBD2. Germline V lookup: CDR1 LGHNT, CDR2 FRNRAP. J gave up 5 bases and V 5 bases, and 3 bases lay outside the gene matches. CDR3 length: 15 residues. The CDR3 protein is CASGRLAGGDNEQFF. The DNA for the CDR3 is TGTGCTAGTGGTCGACTAGCGGGAGGAGACAATGAGCAGTTCTTC.

V usage is TRBV5-1 and J usage is TRBJ2-5, with D tentatively TRBD1 or TRBD2 (5 bases each). The CDR3 has 15 residues. Trimming took off 4 bases at V and 2 bases at J, with 15 bases between the two ends. Germline V gives CDR1 SGHRS, CDR2 YFSETQ. The CDR3 here is CASSQLGTTQETQYF. CDR3 coding DNA: TGCGCCAGCAGCCAGCTAGGGACCACACAAGAGACCCAGTACTTC.

This clonotype turned up a few times. The CDR3 DNA is TGTGCCAGCAGCATTGCCAGGTCAGATACGCAGTATTTT. Its translation: CASSIARSDTQYF. The genes are TRBV7-2 and TRBJ2-3; D uncertain. This CDR3 is built from 13 residues. Trimming left V 5 bases short and J 4 bases short, with 10 bases between. Germline CDR1 and CDR2: SGHTA and FQGNSA.